This is a list of T cell receptor beta chains from one sample in a study of CD8 T cells in Susac syndrome. Each CDR3 protein gets one entry after TCRdb re-called the immunoSEQ multiplex PCR reads with MiXCR. This table holds about 200,000 distinct CDR3 sequences, about 91% found once. The sample consisted of CD4+ T cells from PBMCs. These receptor sequences come from a human donor with Susac syndrome. Each CDR3 is given with its conserved first and last residue. The D gene is left open where the match is weak. Expanded clones are given a class, and other clones once, few, many or no size at all.

J gene | V gene | CDR3 length | D gene | clone size | CDR3 DNA | CDR3 protein
TRBJ1-2 | TRBV3-1 | 16 | NA | NA | TGTGCCAGCAGCCAAGATGGAACAAGGCGGAACTATGGCTACACCTTC | CASSQDGTRRNYGYTF
TRBJ1-2 | TRBV7-9 | 15 | TRBD1 | NA | TGTGCCAGCAGCCTAACAGGGGGCAGGAAATTTGGCTACACCTTC | CASSLTGGRKFGYTF
TRBJ2-1 | TRBV20-1 | 13 | TRBD2 | NA | TGCAGTGCTAGAGATTTTTTTCGGGAGGGCCAGTTCTTC | CSARDFFREGQFF
TRBJ2-3 | TRBV10-3 | 13 | NA | NA | TGTGCCATCAGGGGGGCTAGCACAGATACGCAGTATTTT | CAIRGASTDTQYF
TRBJ1-2 | TRBV2 | 12 | NA | NA | TGTGCCAGCACGGAGTACAACTATGGCTACACCTTC | CASTEYNYGYTF
TRBJ2-1 | TRBV5-4 | 16 | NA | NA | TGTGCCAGCAGCTTTCCTCTAGTGGGTATGAACAATGAGCAGTTCTTC | CASSFPLVGMNNEQFF
TRBJ2-7 | TRBV20-1 | 15 | NA | once | TGCAGTGCTAGTAGGGGGGACAGTTTTTCTAAGGAGCAGTACTTC | CSASRGDSFSKEQYF
TRBJ1-5 | TRBV4-1 | 12 | NA | once | TGCGCCAGCAGCCACCCTCGGGGGGCCCAGCATTTT | CASSHPRGAQHF
TRBJ2-5 | TRBV5-4 | 14 | NA | NA | TGTGCCAGCAGCTTCTCCGGGACGGAAGAGACCCAGTACTTC | CASSFSGTEETQYF
TRBJ2-7 | TRBV28 | 15 | NA | NA | TGTGCCAGCACGACCGGCGGAGCGGTAACCTACGAGCAGTACTTC | CASTTGGAVTYEQYF
TRBJ2-3 | TRBV3-1 | 17 | NA | NA | TGTGCCAGCAGCCAAGGGACTACATACACTAGCACAGATACGCAGTATTTT | CASSQGTTYTSTDTQYF
TRBJ2-7 | TRBV18 | 16 | NA | NA | TGTGCCAGCTCACCACCGGCTGGAGGGGGGTCCTACGAGCAGTACTTC | CASSPPAGGGSYEQYF